This passage covers 18 T cell receptor beta chains from one sample sequenced in a study of blood T cell repertoires in COVID-19. Only in-frame clones appear in the TCRdb table, and some are missing; sequencing was by immunoSEQ multiplex PCR. The sample has 90,000 to 120,000 clones; about 93% are singletons. The sample consisted of peripheral blood. Receptor source: a woman aged 30 to 39 with acute or convalescent COVID-19.

This clone was detected once. The chain is built from TRBV28 and TRBJ2-1; a weak D match, TRBD2 (7 bases). The germline V gene has CDR1 MDHEN and CDR2 SYDVKM. V lost 2 bases and J 9 bases, leaving 11 bases between the germline ends. This CDR3 spans 13 amino acids. The CDR3 protein is CASSLGGGGEQFF. CDR3 bases: TGTGCCAGCAGTTTAGGGGGGGGCGGTGAGCAGTTCTTC.

V is TRBV4-1 and J is TRBJ2-7; tentatively, D is TRBD2 (7 bases). Per germline, CDR1 MGHRA and CDR2 YSYEKL. The CDR3 runs to 16 residues. Deletions cut 1 base from V and 3 bases from J, with 16 bases between. The CDR3 coding sequence is TGCGCCAGCAGCCAAGTTGGCGGGGGCGGTGTCTACGAGCAGTACTTC. The encoded protein is CASSQVGGGGVYEQYF.

This clone was counted a single time. The genes are TRBV28 and TRBJ1-6; no clear D gene. Trimming removed 5 bases at V and 7 bases at J, with 9 bases between. CDR1 and CDR2 (germline): MDHEN, SYDVKM. CDR3 length: 13 residues. The CDR3 reads CASSSRRNSPLHF. The CDR3 coding sequence is TGTGCCAGCAGTAGCCGGAGGAATTCACCCCTCCACTTT.

The V gene is TRBV4-3, the J gene TRBJ1-2; D remains ambiguous. This CDR3 is built from 17 residues. Germline V gene data show CDR1 as LGHNA and CDR2 as YSLEER. V was pared by 0 bases and J by 7 bases, with 21 bases between. CDR3 in amino acids: CASSQEAVWGGSRGYTF. DNA of the CDR3: TGCGCCAGCAGCCAAGAGGCCGTTTGGGGAGGCAGCCGTGGCTACACCTTC.

The chain carries TRBV7-2 and TRBJ1-5; 7 bases fit TRBD1. Trimming took 5 bases from V and 0 from J; bases not matched to a gene: 7. CDR1 is SGHTA and CDR2 is FQGNSA in the germline V gene. The CDR3 length is 16 residues. CDR3 residues: CASSQGTDHSNQPQHF. The CDR3 DNA is TGTGCCAGCAGCCAAGGGACAGACCATAGCAATCAGCCCCAGCATTTT.

The V and J genes are TRBV19 and TRBJ2-3; 8 bases fit TRBD2. V shed 10 bases and J 8 bases; nucleotides not matched to a gene: 17. The germline V gene has CDR1 LNHDA and CDR2 SQIVND (reference sequence). CDR3 size: 15 residues. The CDR3 DNA is TGTGCCACCCAACCTAGCGGGTCATGGCTCGGTACGCAGTATTTT. Translation gives CATQPSGSWLGTQYF.

The rearrangement uses TRBV4-3 and TRBJ1-5; D is undetermined. CDR3 length: 18 residues. In germline, CDR1 is LGHNA, CDR2 YSLEER. V was clipped by 0 bases and J by 6 bases, with 21 bases between them. CDR3 sequence (DNA): TGCGCCAGCAGCCAAGACGCGGTTTTAGAGGGAGGAGGTCAGCCCCAGCATTTT. Its translation is CASSQDAVLEGGGQPQHF.

The chain recombines TRBV28 with TRBJ2-3; TRBD1 agrees at 8 bases. The CDR3 has 16 residues. Germline assignment: CDR1 MDHEN and CDR2 SYDVKM. V gave up 5 bases and J gave up 0 bases; unmatched junction bases: 7. DNA for the CDR3: TGTGCCAGCAGTCAAACAGGGGGTGGTAGCACAGATACGCAGTATTTT. This encodes CASSQTGGGSTDTQYF.

This chain joins TRBV30 and TRBJ2-7; TRBD1 matches at 11 bases. This CDR3 is 15 amino acids long. The V and J ends lost 1 base and 8 bases, in that order; junction bases with no gene match: 10. The germline V gene has CDR1 GTSNPN and CDR2 SVGIG (reference sequence). CDR3 sequence: CAWSGTGGRHSQQYF. CDR3 sequence (DNA): TGTGCCTGGAGTGGGACAGGGGGCCGTCATAGTCAGCAGTACTTC.

The sample holds one count of this clone. The chain links TRBV18 to TRBJ1-1; 9 nucleotides line up with TRBD1. J lost 4 bases, V lost 3 bases, and 6 bases had no gene match. The CDR3 is made up of 15 amino acids. Germline V gene data show CDR1 as KGHSH and CDR2 as LQKENI. Here the CDR3 reads CASSPGQGSLTEAFF. The CDR3 nucleotides are TGTGCCAGCTCACCTGGACAGGGGTCTCTCACTGAAGCTTTCTTT.

This rearrangement joins TRBV7-6 to TRBJ1-6, with D possibly matching TRBD1 (5 bases). Trimming stripped 0 bases from V and 4 bases from J, with 16 bases between. Germline V CDR1 and CDR2: SGHVS, FNYEAQ. CDR3 length equals 18 residues. CDR3 sequence (DNA): TGTGCCAGCAGCTTAGCGCTGTTTCAGGGTACTTATAATTCACCCCTCCACTTT. This sequence encodes CASSLALFQGTYNSPLHF.

The V call is TRBV7-3, the J call TRBJ1-5; D is unclear. The CDR3 runs to 17 residues. V was shortened by 0 bases and J by 2 bases, with 14 bases between the two germline ends. Germline V gene data show CDR1 as SGHTA and CDR2 as FQGTGA. The CDR3 sequence is CASSLTGVLARNQPQHF. The CDR3 bases are TGTGCCAGCAGCTTAACCGGGGTCCTCGCTCGCAATCAGCCCCAGCATTTT. Full variable domain (remainder filled in from reference TRBV7-3 and TRBJ1-5): GAGVSQTPSNKVTEKGKYVELRCDPISGHTALYWYRQSLGQGPEFLIYFQGTGAADDSGLPNDRFFAVRPEGSVSTLKIQRTERGDSAVYLCASSLTGVLARNQPQHFGDGTRLSIL.

This sequence joins TRBV28 and TRBJ2-7; maybe TRBD1 (6 bases). This CDR3 is 19 amino acids long. The V gene's germline CDR1 is MDHEN and CDR2 SYDVKM. The V end lost 4 bases, the J end lost 3 bases, and 28 bases lay between the germline ends. The CDR3 DNA is TGTGCCAGCAGTTCACCTACCCTTTTGGGGACACCAAGTCTCTACGAGCAGTACTTC. Its protein product is CASSSPTLLGTPSLYEQYF.

V and J are TRBV11-3 and TRBJ1-1; maybe TRBD1 (6 bases). Between the trimmed V and J ends, which lost 1 base and 1 base, there was a span of 13 bases. This CDR3 has 16 amino acids. CDR1 is SGHNT, CDR2 YENEEA, per germline. The CDR3 is CASSLGEGGRNTEAFF. CDR3 DNA: TGTGCCAGCAGCTTAGGGGAGGGGGGCCGGAACACTGAAGCTTTCTTT.

V and J are TRBV4-1 and TRBJ2-7; 11 nucleotides agree with TRBD1. J was trimmed by 1 base and V by 1 base; bases with no gene match: 6. This CDR3 is built from 17 residues. The V gene's germline CDR1 is MGHRA and CDR2 YSYEKL. The CDR3 is CASSQVGTGGPSYEQYF. The DNA of the CDR3 is TGCGCCAGCAGCCAAGTTGGGACAGGGGGTCCGTCCTACGAGCAGTACTTC.

The V and J genes are TRBV5-6 and TRBJ1-4; possibly TRBD1 for D (6 bases). This CDR3 contains 16 residues. Germline V lookup: CDR1 SGHDT, CDR2 YYEEEE. Trimming stripped 3 bases from V and 8 bases from J, with 20 bases between. The CDR3 region has the DNA TGTGCCAGCAGCTATTCTATTTTAAGACAGGCGGAAAAACTGTTTTTT. This sequence encodes CASSYSILRQAEKLFF. Combining the CDR3 with reference TRBV5-6 and TRBJ1-4 gives the whole variable domain DAGVTQSPTHLIKTRGQQVTLRCSPKSGHDTVSWYQQALGQGPQFIFQYYEEEERQRGNFPDRFSGHQFPNYSSELNVNALLLGDSALYLCASSYSILRQAEKLFFGSGTQLSVL.

The genes are TRBV7-2 and TRBJ1-1; 7 nucleotides align to TRBD1. The CDR3 is made up of 15 amino acids. Germline-derived CDR1 and CDR2 are SGHTA and FQGNSA. After removal of 5 bases from V and 4 bases from J, the junction contained 10 bases not matched to a gene. CDR3 in DNA: TGTGCCAGCAGCCTCAACCCAGGGGGGAGCACTGAAGCTTTCTTT. Translating gives CASSLNPGGSTEAFF.

The chain carries TRBV4-3 and TRBJ2-1; TRBD2 matches 11 bases. Trimming at V came to 1 base and at J to 9 bases, leaving 11 bases not matched to a gene. CDR3 length: 17 residues. Germline values: CDR1 LGHNA, CDR2 YSLEER. CDR3 loop: CASSQGSIGLAGGEQFF. The CDR3 DNA sequence: TGCGCCAGCAGCCAAGGATCGATCGGGCTAGCGGGGGGTGAGCAGTTCTTC.